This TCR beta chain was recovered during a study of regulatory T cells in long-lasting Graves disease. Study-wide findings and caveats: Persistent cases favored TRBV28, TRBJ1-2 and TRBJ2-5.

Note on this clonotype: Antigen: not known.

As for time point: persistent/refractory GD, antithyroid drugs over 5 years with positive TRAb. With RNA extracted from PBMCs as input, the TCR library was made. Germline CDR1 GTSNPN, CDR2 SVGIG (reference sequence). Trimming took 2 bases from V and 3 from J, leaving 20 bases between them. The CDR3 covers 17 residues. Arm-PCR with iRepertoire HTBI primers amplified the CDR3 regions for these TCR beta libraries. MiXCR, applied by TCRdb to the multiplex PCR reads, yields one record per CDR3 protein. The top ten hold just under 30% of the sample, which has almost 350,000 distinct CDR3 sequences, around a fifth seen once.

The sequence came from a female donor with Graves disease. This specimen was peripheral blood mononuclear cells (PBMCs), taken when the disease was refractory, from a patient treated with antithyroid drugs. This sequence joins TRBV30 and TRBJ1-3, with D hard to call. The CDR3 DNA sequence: TGTGCCTGGAGTAAGAGGCAGGCCCCTGGGAGTGGAAACACCATATATTTT. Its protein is CAWSKRQAPGSGNTIYF.